One sample yielded the 16 T cell receptor beta chains listed below, sequenced in a study of response to subunit inactivated influenza vaccine (dated by TCRdb to the late 2010s). Receptor libraries were prepared by RT-PCR. The sequencer was an Illumina HiSeq 2500. TCRdb ran its own pipeline on the public reads, namely fastp trimming at Q25 and MiXCR clone calling, and kept in-frame beta chains. Identical CDR3 protein sequences are pooled into one entry, listed with their most common genes and DNA. In all, the sample holds 600,000 to 850,000 distinct CDR3 sequences, and approximately 14% of those were seen once. Roughly 7.6% of the sample is in the top ten clones. The input for sequencing was PBMCs from blood, taken approximately 15 days before vaccination. The origin of the receptors is a man aged 45-65 years who received an inactivated influenza vaccine. Donor details come from another sample of the same person, matched by shared clones.

The CDR3 loop is CASSLDRGRMYNEQFF. As DNA, the CDR3 is TGTGCCAGCAGCCTCGACAGGGGGCGAATGTACAATGAGCAGTTCTTC. The rearrangement uses TRBV11-2 and TRBJ2-1, with 10 bases lining up with TRBD1. V shed 5 bases and J 4 bases; nucleotides not matched to a gene: 8. There are 16 residues in the CDR3. Germline CDR1 is SGHAT and CDR2 is FQNNGV.

In this sample, this clonotype turned up a few times. The CDR3 nucleotides are TGTGCCAGCAGTTTTTTTGTCAGGACCCAAGATAGCAATCAGCCCCAGCATTTT. Its translation is CASSFFVRTQDSNQPQHF. The chain joins TRBV28 to TRBJ1-5; no reliable D call. The CDR3 loop spans 18 amino acids. Germline V lookup: CDR1 MDHEN, CDR2 SYDVKM. Trimming pared 3 bases from V and 0 bases from J, leaving 18 bases between.

The chain uses TRBV11-2 and TRBJ2-1; 13 bases fit TRBD2. The J segment lost 6 bases and the V segment lost 5 bases, leaving 7 bases of the junction unmatched. The germline gives CDR1 SGHAT, CDR2 FQNNGV. The CDR3 totals 16 residues. The CDR3 nucleotides are TGTGCCAGCAGCCCACCAACTAGCGGGGGGGCCAATGAGCAGTTCTTC. It encodes CASSPPTSGGANEQFF.

This clonotype was detected a few times. This sequence joins TRBV3-1 and TRBJ1-1, with unresolved D. Trimming took off 7 bases at V and 0 bases at J, with 12 bases between the two ends. The CDR3 is 14 amino acids. CDR1 and CDR2 from the germline V gene are LGHDT and YNNKEL (reference sequence). The CDR3 loop reads CASKRGAVNTEAFF. The CDR3 DNA reads as TGTGCCAGCAAACGAGGTGCCGTGAACACTGAAGCTTTCTTT.

V and J are TRBV9 and TRBJ1-1, with D hard to call. CDR1 and CDR2 from the germline V gene are SGDLS and YYNGEE. Deletions cut 0 bases from V and 1 base from J, with 10 bases between. This CDR3 has 15 residues. CDR3 DNA: TGTGCCAGCAGCGTAGCCCCTCGGGGGAACACTGAAGCTTTCTTT. The encoded protein is CASSVAPRGNTEAFF.

This clonotype was counted many times. The V and J genes are TRBV5-1 and TRBJ2-1, with D possibly TRBD2 on 5 matching bases. V gave up 0 bases and J gave up 6 bases, with 10 bases separating them. This CDR3 region has 14 residues. The germline CDR1 and CDR2 sequences are SGHRS and YFSETQ. The CDR3: CASSLVPGINEQFF. As DNA, the CDR3 is TGCGCCAGCAGCTTGGTACCGGGGATCAATGAGCAGTTCTTC.

The gene calls are TRBV29-1 and TRBJ2-1; D might be TRBD1 or TRBD2, each matching 5 bases. Germline V gene data show CDR1 as SQVTM and CDR2 as ANQGSEA. This CDR3 comprises 13 residues. Trimming took 4 bases from V and 4 from J, leaving 11 bases between them. The CDR3 sequence: CSVARDPYNEQFF. The CDR3 DNA is TGCAGCGTTGCCCGGGACCCATACAATGAGCAGTTCTTC.

The V call is TRBV7-2, the J call TRBJ2-3, with 10 bases that match TRBD2. The germline CDR1 and CDR2 sequences are SGHTA and FQGNSA. J lost 2 bases, V lost 4 bases, and 6 bases had no gene match. The CDR3 totals 16 residues. The CDR3 coding sequence is TGTGCCAGCAGCTCCGGGGGACTAGCGTACACAGATACGCAGTATTTT. Amino acids: CASSSGGLAYTDTQYF.

This clonotype was detected only a few times. This chain connects TRBV4-3 to TRBJ1-4; 8 nucleotides line up with TRBD1. CDR3 length equals 16 residues. The junction had 2 bases not matched to a gene; V was cut back by 2 bases and J by 0 bases. Germline CDR1 LGHNA, CDR2 YSLEER. The CDR3 protein is CASSQTQGATNEKLFF. The DNA of the CDR3 is TGCGCCAGCAGCCAAACACAGGGGGCAACTAATGAAAAACTGTTTTTT.

In its sample, this clonotype was seen a few times. The CDR3 region is CASSQGTGGFQETQYF. The DNA of the CDR3 is TGTGCCAGCAGCCAGGGGACCGGCGGATTCCAAGAGACCCAGTACTTC. V and J are TRBV4-2 and TRBJ2-5; tentatively, D is TRBD1 or TRBD2 (5 bases each). The CDR3 has 16 residues. The V end was cut by 3 bases, the J end by 1 base, with 15 bases between. In germline, CDR1 is LGHNA, CDR2 YNFKEQ.

The chain links TRBV12-3 or TRBV12-4 to TRBJ2-7; TRBD2 agrees at 14 bases. The length of the CDR3 is 16 residues. After removal of 5 bases from V and 3 bases from J, the junction contained 6 bases not matched to a gene. DNA of the CDR3: TGTGCCAGCAGTCCCCGACTAGCGGGAGGGGGCTACGAGCAGTACTTC. This encodes CASSPRLAGGGYEQYF.

J is TRBJ1-4 and V is TRBV12-3 or TRBV12-4, with D possibly matching TRBD1 (5 bases). V lost 1 base and J 7 bases, leaving 10 bases between the germline ends. This CDR3 comprises 14 residues. The CDR3 is CASSLGGAAEKLFF. For the CDR3, the DNA is TGTGCCAGCAGTTTAGGAGGGGCCGCTGAAAAACTGTTTTTT.

This clonotype was picked up a small number of times. The chain links TRBV7-2 to TRBJ2-2, with D perhaps TRBD2 (6 bases). The V gene lost 2 bases and the J gene lost 4 bases, with 11 bases spanning the gap. There are 15 residues in the CDR3. Germline CDR1 is SGHTA and CDR2 is FQGNSA. CDR3 region: CASSLRYGSTGELFF. For the CDR3, the DNA is TGTGCCAGCAGCTTACGATACGGGAGCACCGGGGAGCTGTTTTTT. Full variable domain (rest looked up from reference TRBV7-2 and TRBJ2-2): GAGVSQSPSNKVTEKGKDVELRCDPISGHTALYWYRQSLGQGLEFLIYFQGNSAPDKSGLPSDRFSAERTGGSVSTLTIQRTQQEDSAVYLCASSLRYGSTGELFFGEGSRLTVL.

This clonotype appeared a few times. The gene calls are TRBV20-1 and TRBJ1-6; D possibly corresponds to TRBD1 (5 bases). The CDR3 extends over 17 amino acids. Between the trimmed V and J ends, which lost 0 bases and 0 bases, there was a span of 12 bases. Germline V lookup: CDR1 DFQATT, CDR2 SNEGSKA (reference sequence). The DNA for the CDR3 is TGCAGTGCTAGAGAGTGGGGCAGGAGCTCCTATAATTCACCCCTCCACTTT. This sequence encodes CSAREWGRSSYNSPLHF.

In its sample, this clonotype was seen a few times. The V call is TRBV7-9, the J call TRBJ1-1, with 9 nucleotides matching TRBD1. The germline V gene has CDR1 SEHNR and CDR2 FQNEAQ (reference sequence). CDR3 length: 15 amino acids. After removal of 4 bases from V and 4 bases from J, the junction contained 7 bases not matched to a gene. The CDR3 reads CASSSPGQGRTEAFF. The CDR3 DNA reads TGTGCCAGCAGCTCCCCGGGACAGGGCCGCACTGAAGCTTTCTTT.

This chain uses TRBV11-2 with TRBJ1-4, with D unclear. Deletions cut 5 bases from V and 4 bases from J, with 14 bases between. In germline, CDR1 is SGHAT, CDR2 FQNNGV. The CDR3 covers 15 residues. The CDR3 here is CASSLGPHNNEKLFF. For the CDR3, the DNA is TGTGCCAGCAGCCTCGGGCCACATAATAATGAAAAACTGTTTTTT.